These T cell receptor beta chains were read from a single sample in a study of blood T cells in healthy people across ages. Using its own MiXCR run on the 5' RACE reads, TCRdb lists one record per CDR3 protein. The sample has some 760,000 distinct CDR3 sequences; just under 25% are singletons. These data also formed part of another study, on T cells of mothers and their children.

Sequenced sample: blood. The origin of the receptors is a boy younger than 18 in good health. Each CDR3 is given with its conserved first and last residue. D genes are given only for firm matches. Not all rows give a size; the values are once, few, many and, for expanded clones, a class.

>TRBV19|-|-|TRBJ2-1
TGTGCCAGTAGTATCCCACTAGTTGCTGAGCAGTTCTTC
CASSIPLVAEQFF
>TRBV9|-|-|TRBJ2-1
TGTGCCAGCAGCGTAGGGCGAGCGGAGTGGGGGAATGAGCAGTTCTTC
CASSVGRAEWGNEQFF
>TRBV5-4|-|-|TRBJ1-1
TGTGCCAGCATCCGGGGGGGCAAGAACACTGAAGCTTTCTTT
CASIRGGKNTEAFF
>TRBV3-1|-|-|TRBJ2-7
TGTGCCAGCAGCCACAGGGCCCTTCCCTACGAGCAGTACTTC
CASSHRALPYEQYF
>TRBV7-2|few|TRBD1|TRBJ1-6
TGTGCCAGCAGCCAAACAGGGGGTTCACCCCTCCACTTT
CASSQTGGSPLHF
>TRBV5-1|few|TRBD2|TRBJ2-1
TGCGCCAGCAGCTTTCAGGCGGGAGCGAGCAATGAGCAGTTCTTC
CASSFQAGASNEQFF
>TRBV5-1|few|TRBD1|TRBJ2-6
TGCGCCAGCCATGGGACAGGGTCTGGGGCCAACGTCCTGACTTTC
CASHGTGSGANVLTF
>TRBV21-1|-|-|TRBJ2-7
TGTGCCCAACAGAATTCGGGGGCAGGGGTTGGGTACGAGCAGTACTTC
CAQQNSGAGVGYEQYF
>TRBV6-2/TRBV6-3|-|-|TRBJ1-5
TGTGCCAGCACCGCAGGGAGGGAGCCCCAGCATTTT
CASTAGREPQHF
>TRBV9|few|-|TRBJ1-1
TGTGCCAGCAGCCCCGGGCAGTTTCAGGACTTTATGAACACTGAAGCTTTCTTT
CASSPGQFQDFMNTEAFF
>TRBV2|once|TRBD2|TRBJ2-5
TGTGCCAGCAGCGCGGGACTAGCCCACGAGACCCAGTACTTC
CASSAGLAHETQYF
>TRBV7-2|-|TRBD1|TRBJ2-6
TGTGCCAGCAGCTGGACAGGGACCAACGTCCTGACTTTC
CASSWTGTNVLTF
>TRBV20-1|-|TRBD2|TRBJ2-1
TGCAGTGCTAGAGATGGGACTAGCGCTACGCCTAATGAGCAGTTCTTC
CSARDGTSATPNEQFF
>TRBV7-2|-|-|TRBJ1-4
TGTGCCAGCAGCTTAGAGGGACCCGGCTGGACTAATGAAAAACTGTTTTTT
CASSLEGPGWTNEKLFF